This T cell receptor (beta chain) was identified in a study of blood T cell repertoires in COVID-19 (dated by TCRdb to between 2020 and 2021). A note on the overall study: Samples covering the acute and convalescent phases of COVID-19 were provided by collaborators in the United States, Italy and Spain. The repertoires were made available in a free public database intended to serve as a resource for research on the immune response to SARS-CoV-2. The sample metadata nearly always contained a de-identified subject ID, COVID-19 status, age in years and sex. Subjects who had been exposed to COVID-19, were actively infected with it, or had recovered from it provided the deeply sampled blood TCRbeta repertoires that made up the dataset. Samples were obtained from the ongoing ImmuneRACE study (first 160 participants) and from 1,254 subjects provided by 6 global collaborators. The material from the prospective study consisted of cDNA or gDNA derived from T cells, B-cell-depleted T cells, or PBMCs. HLA class I and class II types, where available, came from metadata supplied by the sample provider rather than from assay-based typing.

The immunoSEQ Assay, a bias-controlled multiplex PCR, was used to amplify TCRbeta CDR3 regions from genomic DNA. The authors' analysis ran thus. The number of nucleated cells in each sample was estimated from the amplification of reference gene primers within the assay. To quantify the absolute abundance of each unique TCRbeta CDR3 rearrangement, sequence reads were collapsed and filtered. For each sample, productive Simpson clonality was calculated by taking the square root of Simpson's diversity index across productive rearrangements. TCRdb's version of the immuneACCESS table is confined to in-frame rearrangements and falls short of the full clone set. An unresolved V gene accounts for under half of the shortfall where checked; the remainder is of unknown origin. Clone size and the V and J calls come from that table; the DNA yielded D and trimming. The sample records some 150,000 clones, about 85% of which are singletons. The ten largest clones represent approximately 0.63% of the sample.

The study at large found these results: The quantity of clinical and demographic metadata differed by source and by participant and was supplied without curation.

At one collaborating source in Seattle, patients were enrolled during active infection and were followed longitudinally through the course of disease. Each collaborating institution followed its own protocols to collect whole blood in K2EDTA tubes. Collaborator samples were shipped for TCRbeta analysis as frozen whole blood, isolated PBMCs, or DNA extracted from either sample type. Worth noting for this clone: Its antigen is not yet known. The record has no base qualities; no much larger clone is one base away.

From the cysteine through the phenylalanine, the CDR3 covers 17 amino acids. Only the CDR3 region is kept as DNA, spanning 51 bases read in frame from base 1. CDR1 and CDR2, per the germline V gene, are SGHRS and YFSETQ. Trimming takes 5 bases from V and 0 bases from J, and the germline ends sit 19 bases apart. The specimen sequenced was peripheral blood. This TCR was sampled from a man aged 55 to 70 with COVID-19, enrolled during active disease. The chain is encoded by TRBV5-1 joined to TRBJ2-3; D gene: possibly TRBD1, on 6 matching bases. The nucleotides read TGCGCCAGCAGGCGTAATGGGGGCCCAACTAGCACAGATACGCAGTATTTT. This encodes CASRRNGGPTSTDTQYF.